This TCR beta chain was captured in a study of T cell repertoires in cytomegalovirus infection. Study background: The public TCR beta signatures pointed to both CMV infection and matching HLA type. Whole-study findings and limits: CMV carriers with the relevant HLA were identified by cumulative public TCR beta family frequency. CMV-specific TCR beta clonotypes restricted by HLA-C were the ones dominating the ex vivo response.

This clonotype was recorded a few times. Its antigen is currently unknown. The CDR3 contains 12 residues. The V end was cut by 7 bases, the J end by 6 bases, with 10 bases between. In TCRdb, the reads were re-called with MiXCR into one record per CDR3 protein. The table has hundreds of thousands of distinct CDR3 sequences, roughly 30% seen once. The sample consisted of PBMCs. This rearrangement joins TRBV12-3 or TRBV12-4 to TRBJ2-1; D remains ambiguous. This clonotype was obtained from a human donor in good health (CMV status not recorded). Some clones in this sample may be carry-over from other donors' samples. Here the CDR3 DNA reads TGTGCCAGCACATCTCAGATCAATGAGCAGTTCTTC. Translating it yields CASTSQINEQFF.